This T cell receptor (beta chain) was obtained from a study of T cells after yellow fever vaccination (dated by TCRdb to the late 2010s). With respect to the entire study: The SMART-Seq v4 Ultra Low Input RNA kit was used to prepare libraries from fractions with low cell numbers. Bulk TCR alpha and beta repertoires were sequenced longitudinally to track T-cell clones before and after primary and booster YFV17D yellow fever vaccination. Two healthy male donors, one aged 18 to 30 and one aged 30 to 39 years, were included in the cohort. Blood samples were taken at several timepoints before and after primary and secondary immunization, and bulk PBMC replicates and cell subsets were isolated.

Remarks on this clonotype: It lacks a known antigen. The record has no base qualities; no much larger clone is one base away.

Sequencing was performed on an Illumina NovaSeq 6000. Synthesis of TCR cDNA relied on 5'RACE template switching, a step that introduced a universal primer site along with unique molecular identifiers. Priming of cDNA synthesis was performed from both the TCR alpha and TCR beta constant segments. Library amplification used two PCR steps, and the second PCR step added sample barcodes and sequencing adapters. Sequencing of the libraries was done on either Illumina HiSeq 2500 (2x100 bp) or NovaSeq (2x150 bp). Under the source paper's analysis protocol: MIGEC handled demultiplexing of reads and collapsing into UMI consensus sequences, while MiXCR performed V(D)J alignment. Vaccine-responding clonotypes were defined with edgeR using replicate PBMC samples, requiring FDR below 0.01 and a log2 fold change above 5 up to day 15. Each bulk clonotype received a CD4 or CD8 identity based on whether the sequenced CD4 or CD8 repertoire contained that clonotype at higher abundance. TCRdb's own reprocessing of the public reads used fastp at Q25 and MiXCR and kept productive beta chains. Every distinct CDR3 protein forms one entry, paired with its most common genes and DNA. These V and J calls rely on TCRdb rather than the paper's analysis. Across this sample there are 340,000 or so distinct CDR3 sequences, with approximately 13% seen only once. The ten most abundant clones make up 2.5% to 4% of the sample.

Explained via the paper, the treatment or condition label denotes: live attenuated yellow fever vaccine strain. PBMCs were isolated from peripheral blood using a standard Ficoll-Paque protocol. CD4 and CD8 T-cell fractions were isolated with Dynabeads CD4 and CD8 positive selection kits. TriZol was used to extract RNA from bulk PBMCs, from CD4 and CD8 fractions, and from dextramer-positive and dextramer-negative fractions. The CDR3 holds 17 amino acids from the cysteine to the phenylalanine. This entry keeps only the CDR3 DNA: 51 bases, framed from base 1. The germline ends are 18 bases apart after V is trimmed by 3 bases and J by 2 bases. General study outcomes and caveats: Computational filtering was required because FACS-sorted repertoires could contain abundant contaminating clonotypes from the bulk population. After the booster, most of the clones that had expanded following primary vaccination were detected again (around 97% of CD4 and 85% to 90% of CD8), which suggests that memory was broadly maintained. Because the study included only two donors, the extent to which the findings can be generalized is limited. The secondary T-cell response was weaker than the primary response but faster, peaking on day 5 instead of day 15. A small share of clonotypes was detected in both CD4 and CD8 compartments, with the overlap likely arising from convergent recombination.

The receptor's source is a man between 18 and 35 years old who received the YFV17D yellow fever vaccine. The sample here was CD4+ T cells sorted from PBMCs, taken 15 days after the yellow fever booster vaccination. The rearrangement joined TRBV12-3 or TRBV12-4 to TRBJ2-3; the D gene assignment is ambiguous. In nucleotides, the sequence is TGTGCCAGCAGTTTTTCGTCATCGGCAGACATCACAGATACGCAGTATTTT. It encodes CASSFSSSADITDTQYF.